This TCR beta chain was sequenced in a study of cytomegalovirus exposure and HLA in healthy donors. Study-level results: TCR beta V segments were, for the most part, productive about 87% or about 30% of the time in an earlier analysis.

PCR involved 60 Vbeta and 13 Jbeta primers. TCRdb's copy holds only in-frame clones and misses some; the assay was immunoSEQ multiplex PCR. The repertoire holds 130,000 to 150,000 clones, with 79% as singletons. This CDR3 has 13 amino acids. Trimming took 6 bases from V and 4 from J, leaving 9 bases between them. Germline V lookup: CDR1 MDHEN, CDR2 SYDVKM. In the case of this clone: What it binds is not known.

The chain is built from TRBV28 and TRBJ1-4; possible D gene TRBD1, 5 bases. The source of this sequence is a woman aged 40 to 55 in good health and CMV-seropositive. Material: PBMCs. The CDR3 protein is CASSNGGNEKLFF. The CDR3 DNA reads as TGTGCCAGCAGCAACGGGGGTAATGAAAAACTGTTTTTT. Filled out from reference TRBV28 and TRBJ1-4, the complete variable domain reads DVKVTQSSRYLVKRTGEKVFLECVQDMDHENMFWYRQDPGLGLRLIYFSYDVKMKEKGDIPEGYSVSREKKERFSLILESASTNQTSMYLCASSNGGNEKLFFGSGTQLSVL.